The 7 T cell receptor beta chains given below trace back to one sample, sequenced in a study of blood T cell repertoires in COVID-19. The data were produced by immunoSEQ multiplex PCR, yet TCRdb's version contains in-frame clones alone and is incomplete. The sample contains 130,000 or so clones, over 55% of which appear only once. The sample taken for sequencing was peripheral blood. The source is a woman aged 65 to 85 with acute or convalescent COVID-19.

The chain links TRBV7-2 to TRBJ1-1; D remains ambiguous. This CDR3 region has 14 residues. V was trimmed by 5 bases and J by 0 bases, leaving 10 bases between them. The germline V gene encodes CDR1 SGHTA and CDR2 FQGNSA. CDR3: CASSPTAMNTEAFF. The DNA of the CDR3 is TGTGCCAGCAGCCCAACAGCAATGAACACTGAAGCTTTCTTT.

The CDR3 region is CASSLIAGFTGELFF. As DNA, the CDR3 is TGTGCCAGCAGCTTAATTGCGGGATTTACCGGGGAGCTGTTTTTT. The genes are TRBV7-9 and TRBJ2-2, with D maybe TRBD2 (6 bases). V lost 2 bases, J lost 5 bases, and 12 bases lay in between. This CDR3 is 15 amino acids long. Germline loops: CDR1 SEHNR, CDR2 FQNEAQ (reference sequence).

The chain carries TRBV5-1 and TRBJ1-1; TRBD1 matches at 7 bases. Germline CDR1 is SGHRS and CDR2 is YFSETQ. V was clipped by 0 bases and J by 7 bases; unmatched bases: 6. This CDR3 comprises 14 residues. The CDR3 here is CASSLGGGAGEAFF. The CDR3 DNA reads TGCGCCAGCAGCTTGGGAGGGGGCGCGGGTGAAGCTTTCTTT.

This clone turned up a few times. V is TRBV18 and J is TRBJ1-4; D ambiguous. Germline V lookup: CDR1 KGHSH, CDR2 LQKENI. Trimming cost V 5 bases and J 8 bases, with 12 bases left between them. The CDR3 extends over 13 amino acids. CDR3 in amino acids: CASSSPGSEKLFF. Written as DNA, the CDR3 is TGTGCCAGCTCATCGCCGGGGTCGGAAAAACTGTTTTTT.

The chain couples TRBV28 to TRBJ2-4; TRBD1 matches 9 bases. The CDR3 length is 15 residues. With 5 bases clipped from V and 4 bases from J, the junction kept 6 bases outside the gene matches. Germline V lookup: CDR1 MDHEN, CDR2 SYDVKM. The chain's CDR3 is CASSLSGTGKNIQYF. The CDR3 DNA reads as TGTGCCAGCAGTCTATCCGGGACAGGGAAAAACATTCAGTACTTC.

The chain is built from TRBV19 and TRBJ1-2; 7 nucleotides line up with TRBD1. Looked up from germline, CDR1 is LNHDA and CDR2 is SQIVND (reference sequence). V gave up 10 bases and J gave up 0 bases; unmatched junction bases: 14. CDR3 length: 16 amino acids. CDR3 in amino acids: CATPGQKIPTNYGYTF. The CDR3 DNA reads TGTGCCACTCCGGGACAGAAAATTCCAACTAACTATGGCTACACCTTC.

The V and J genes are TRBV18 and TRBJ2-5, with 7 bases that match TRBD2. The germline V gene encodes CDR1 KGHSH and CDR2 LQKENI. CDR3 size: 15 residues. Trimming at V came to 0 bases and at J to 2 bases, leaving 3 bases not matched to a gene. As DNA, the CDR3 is TGTGCCAGCTCACCACCGGGAGGGCGTCAAGAGACCCAGTACTTC. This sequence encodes CASSPPGGRQETQYF.